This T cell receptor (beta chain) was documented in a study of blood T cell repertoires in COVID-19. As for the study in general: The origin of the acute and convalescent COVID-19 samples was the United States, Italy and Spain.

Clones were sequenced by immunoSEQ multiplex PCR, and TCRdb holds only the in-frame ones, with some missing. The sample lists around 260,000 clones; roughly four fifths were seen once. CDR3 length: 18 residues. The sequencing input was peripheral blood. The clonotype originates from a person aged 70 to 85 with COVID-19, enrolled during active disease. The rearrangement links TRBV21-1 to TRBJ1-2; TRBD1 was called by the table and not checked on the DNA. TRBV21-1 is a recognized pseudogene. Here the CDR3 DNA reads TGTGCCAGCAGCACCTTTCCCCACCCCTATGGCAGGAACTATGGCTACACCTTC. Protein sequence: CASSTFPHPYGRNYGYTF.